Listed below are T cell receptor beta chains from one sample, sequenced in a study of T cell responses to AZD1222 COVID-19 vaccine. Measured with immunoSEQ multiplex PCR; TCRdb has only the in-frame clones, and not every one. The repertoire holds 100,000 to 150,000 clones, with 75% to 95% as singletons. The sequenced sample was peripheral blood, obtained 28 days after the second AZD1222 dose. All receptors come from an adult who received the AZD1222 COVID-19 vaccine. The CDR3 runs from the conserved cysteine through the conserved F or W. The D gene is left open where the match is weak. A row's size may be missing; if present it is once, few, many or a size class.

size	D	V	J	CDR3	DNA
.	.	TRBV11-3	TRBJ1-3	CASSRGADSGNTIYF	TGTGCCAGCAGCCGGGGAGCCGACTCTGGAAACACCATATATTTT
.	.	TRBV19	TRBJ2-1	CASSEVSARSYNEQFF	TGTGCCAGTAGTGAGGTGAGCGCCCGCTCCTACAATGAGCAGTTCTTC
.	TRBD2	TRBV7-9	TRBJ2-1	CASSRLAGAVGNEQFF	TGTGCCAGCAGCCGGCTAGCGGGAGCTGTGGGGAATGAGCAGTTCTTC
.	.	TRBV2	TRBJ2-3	CASSVRGRSDTQYF	TGTGCCAGCAGTGTCCGGGGGAGGTCAGATACGCAGTATTTT
.	.	TRBV5-4	TRBJ1-6	CASSFDRGGSPLHF	TGTGCCAGCAGCTTCGATAGGGGGGGGTCACCCCTCCACTTT
.	.	TRBV12-3/TRBV12-4	TRBJ1-6	CASSFTGGKALHF	TGTGCCAGCAGTTTTACCGGAGGGAAGGCCCTCCACTTT
.	.	TRBV6-5	TRBJ2-7	CASSFDSTYEQYF	TGTGCCAGCAGTTTCGACAGCACCTACGAGCAGTACTTC
once	.	TRBV3-1/TRBV3-2	TRBJ2-3	CASSKGLKSTDTQYF	TGTGCCAGCAGTAAGGGGTTGAAAAGCACAGATACGCAGTATTTT
.	TRBD1	TRBV18	TRBJ1-1	CASSLQGLGGTEAFF	TGTGCCAGCTCACTACAGGGGCTAGGCGGCACTGAAGCTTTCTTT
.	TRBD1	TRBV5-1	TRBJ2-7	CASSVTGAYEQYF	TGCGCCAGCAGCGTTACAGGGGCCTACGAGCAGTACTTC
.	TRBD1	TRBV2	TRBJ2-1	CASSPRTGVGEQFF	TGTGCCAGCAGCCCCCGGACAGGGGTCGGTGAGCAGTTCTTC
.	TRBD1	TRBV19	TRBJ1-5	CASSRRDRENQPQHF	TGTGCCAGTAGTAGGCGGGACAGGGAAAATCAGCCCCAGCATTTT
.	.	TRBV30	TRBJ1-6	CAWSVGGLNSPLHF	TGTGCCTGGAGTGTTGGGGGCCTCAATTCACCCCTCCACTTT
.	.	TRBV27	TRBJ1-6	CASSLLGRTTLEYNSPLHF	TGTGCCAGCAGTTTATTGGGGCGAACAACTCTCGAATATAATTCACCCCTCCACTTT
.	TRBD2	TRBV30	TRBJ2-3	CAWSVRISGVMNTQYF	TGTGCCTGGAGTGTACGTATTAGCGGGGTAATGAATACGCAGTATTTT